This T cell receptor beta chain was observed in a study of T cells in Graves' hyperthyroidism and ophthalmopathy. V gave up 5 bases and J gave up 4 bases; unmatched junction bases: 8. The CDR3 consists of 14 residues. This clonotype showed up just a few times. TCR beta CDR3 sequences were amplified from RNA transcripts. HTBI primers were the set used in a first-round RT-PCR of the TCR CDR3. One entry per CDR3 protein results from TCRdb running MiXCR on the multiplex PCR reads. Of roughly 500,000 distinct CDR3 sequences listed, around 50% were seen once; the top ten hold about two fifths. This sequence originates from an adult woman with Graves' disease, either hyperthyroidism or ophthalmopathy (not recorded which). The source material was peripheral blood or thyroid tissue (not recorded which). This chain joins TRBV12-3 or TRBV12-4 and TRBJ2-7, with 7 bases lining up with TRBD1. In nucleotides, the CDR3 is TGTGCCAGCAGTCCTCGACAGGGAAGATACGAGCAGTACTTC. It yields the protein CASSPRQGRYEQYF.